The 27 T cell receptor beta chains below all came from one sample that was sequenced in a study of response to subunit inactivated influenza vaccine. TCRdb independently ran MiXCR on the RT-PCR reads; one entry per CDR3 protein. The sample contains 500,000 to 550,000 distinct CDR3 sequences, roughly 25% of which appear only once. This same sample was also taken into another study, of T cells expressing NK-cell markers. That source notes: Making the TCR beta cDNA relied on 5'RACE template switching with UMIs.

Specimen: CD4+ T cells sorted from PBMCs, collected 11 to 12 days after vaccination. These receptors were obtained from a middle-aged man who received an inactivated influenza vaccine.

This rearrangement joins TRBV12-3 or TRBV12-4 to TRBJ2-2, with 8 bases fitting TRBD1. The CDR3 is 16 residues long. V shed 6 bases and J 1 base; nucleotides not matched to a gene: 7. The CDR3 coding sequence is TGTGCCAGCAGAATAACCGGGACAGGGAACACCGGGGAGCTGTTTTTT. It is translated as CASRITGTGNTGELFF.

V gene TRBV20-1 combines with J gene TRBJ1-5; 7 bases align to TRBD1. Germline loops: CDR1 DFQATT, CDR2 SNEGSKA (reference sequence). The CDR3 extends over 19 amino acids. With V trimmed by 5 bases and J by 1 base, 20 bases remained unmatched. CDR3 nucleotides: TGCAGTGCTGCCGGTACCCCGAAAACAGGGGAGATGAGCAATCAGCCCCAGCATTTT. Translated: CSAAGTPKTGEMSNQPQHF.

The chain carries TRBV20-1 and TRBJ1-2; no clear D gene. Trimming pared 5 bases from V and 4 bases from J, leaving 14 bases between. The germline V gene has CDR1 DFQATT and CDR2 SNEGSKA (reference sequence). CDR3 size: 13 residues. The DNA for the CDR3 is TGCAGTGCTCCGGTGGGGTTGGGCTATGGCTACACCTTC. Translated, it gives CSAPVGLGYGYTF.

This clonotype was picked up a small number of times. CDR3: CSARAPRTQETQYF. The CDR3 nucleotides read TGCAGTGCTAGAGCTCCGCGGACCCAAGAGACCCAGTACTTC. The chain uses TRBV20-1 and TRBJ2-5; D is undetermined. Trimming left V 1 base short and J 1 base short, with 10 bases between. The CDR3 covers 14 residues. The germline V gene has CDR1 DFQATT and CDR2 SNEGSKA (reference sequence).

This clonotype appeared a few times. The rearrangement uses TRBV12-3 or TRBV12-4 and TRBJ2-1, with a weak D call TRBD2 (6 bases). The ends were cut back, 5 bases at V and 6 bases at J, with 20 bases in the middle. This CDR3 spans 16 amino acids. The CDR3 protein is CASSPQLAGGFNEQFF. The CDR3, as DNA: TGTGCCAGCAGTCCCCAACTAGCAGGAGGGTTCAATGAGCAGTTCTTC.

A few counts support this clonotype. The J gene is TRBJ1-1, the V gene TRBV28; D perhaps matches TRBD1 (6 bases). Germline V gene data show CDR1 as MDHEN and CDR2 as SYDVKM. This CDR3 has 15 amino acids. V lost 4 bases to trimming and J lost 4 bases, with 16 bases between them. The CDR3 reads CASSSHGGESTEAFF. In nucleotides, the CDR3 is TGTGCCAGCAGTTCCCACGGGGGCGAGAGCACTGAAGCTTTCTTT.

This clonotype was seen many times. The chain joins TRBV4-3 to TRBJ2-3; 9 bases align to TRBD2. CDR1 is LGHNA, CDR2 YSLEER, per germline. Trimming took 2 bases from V and 3 from J; bases not matched to a gene: 6. This CDR3 is 16 amino acids long. CDR3 DNA sequence: TGCGCCAGCAGCCAATGGGCGGGGGGGCCGACAGATACGCAGTATTTT. Amino acids: CASSQWAGGPTDTQYF.

The count of this clonotype is one. V usage is TRBV20-1 and J usage is TRBJ2-7, with 8 bases fitting TRBD1. The ends lost 6 bases at V and 7 bases at J; junction bases unmatched: 5. The CDR3 spans 11 residues. The germline CDR1 and CDR2 sequences are DFQATT and SNEGSKA (reference sequence). Written as DNA, the CDR3 is TGCAGTGCAAGGGACAGGCATGAGCAGTACTTC. Its protein product is CSARDRHEQYF.

This clonotype came up a few times. CDR3 amino acids: CASSLVYRELSPLHF. CDR3 coding DNA: TGCGCCAGCAGCTTGGTCTACAGGGAGCTGTCACCCCTCCACTTT. This rearrangement joins TRBV5-1 to TRBJ1-6, with a weak D call TRBD1 (6 bases). The V gene's germline CDR1 is SGHRS and CDR2 YFSETQ. This CDR3 is 15 amino acids long. Trimming took 0 bases from V and 10 from J, leaving 14 bases between them.

The V and J genes are TRBV18 and TRBJ1-1; no definite D call. CDR3 size: 14 residues. CDR1 and CDR2 from the germline V gene are KGHSH and LQKENI. Between the trimmed V and J ends, which lost 2 bases and 4 bases, there was a span of 11 bases. CDR3 protein: CASSPGGLGTEAFF. CDR3 nucleotides: TGTGCCAGCTCACCAGGAGGGCTCGGCACTGAAGCTTTCTTT.

This clonotype appeared a few times. This sequence joins TRBV20-1 and TRBJ2-7; D could derive from TRBD1 or TRBD2 (5 bases each). The CDR3 runs to 14 residues. From germline, CDR1 is DFQATT and CDR2 SNEGSKA (reference sequence). Deletions cut 0 bases from V and 2 bases from J, with 11 bases between. The CDR3 loop reads CSARDQRGAYEQYF. CDR3 in DNA: TGCAGTGCTAGAGATCAGCGAGGGGCCTACGAGCAGTACTTC.

The table lists this clonotype with a few counts. The chain joins TRBV15 to TRBJ2-7; TRBD2 might be the D (6 bases). The CDR3 runs 16 residues. Trimming removed 0 bases from V and 3 bases from J, with 15 bases in between. Germline V gives CDR1 LNHNV, CDR2 YYDKDF (reference sequence). CDR3 DNA sequence: TGTGCCACCAGCAGAGATCGGGCGGGGTTTGGCTACGAGCAGTACTTC. Translated: CATSRDRAGFGYEQYF. Complete variable domain (other parts from reference TRBV15 and TRBJ2-7): DAMVIQNPRYQVTQFGKPVTLSCSQTLNHNVMYWYQQKSSQAPKLLFHYYDKDFNNEADTPDNFQSRRPNTSFCFLDIRSPGLGDTAMYLCATSRDRAGFGYEQYFGPGTRLTVT.

This sequence joins TRBV12-3 or TRBV12-4 and TRBJ1-6; tentatively, D is TRBD1 (5 bases). There are 14 residues in the CDR3. V was trimmed by 3 bases and J by 7 bases, leaving 10 bases between them. The CDR3 loop reads CASSFGRENSPLHF. CDR3 in DNA: TGTGCCAGCAGTTTCGGCAGGGAGAATTCACCCCTCCACTTT.

The chain joins TRBV12-3 or TRBV12-4 to TRBJ1-6; the D is unclear. The CDR3 is made up of 13 amino acids. Trimming shortened V by 0 bases and J by 10 bases, and 7 bases separated the two germline ends. The CDR3 loop reads CASSLAPLSPLHF. CDR3 DNA sequence: TGTGCCAGCAGTTTAGCGCCTCTCTCACCCCTCCACTTT.

The chain couples TRBV4-2 to TRBJ2-2, with TRBD1 matching 7 bases. J was trimmed by 1 base and V by 4 bases; bases with no gene match: 6. The CDR3 loop spans 16 amino acids. Germline V lookup: CDR1 LGHNA, CDR2 YNFKEQ. The CDR3 sequence is CASSRRQGQNTGELFF. CDR3 coding DNA: TGTGCCAGCAGCCGAAGACAGGGACAGAACACCGGGGAGCTGTTTTTT.

This clonotype was counted many times. V is TRBV28 and J is TRBJ2-7; D is uncertain. Per germline, CDR1 MDHEN and CDR2 SYDVKM. The CDR3 contains 13 residues. The V and J ends lost 5 bases and 0 bases respectively, with 8 bases between them. Here the CDR3 reads CASSITPSYEQYF. For the CDR3, the DNA is TGTGCCAGCAGTATAACTCCCTCCTACGAGCAGTACTTC.

V gene TRBV10-3 combines with J gene TRBJ2-7, with 10 bases fitting TRBD1. In germline, CDR1 is ENHRY, CDR2 SYGVKD. This CDR3 contains 15 residues. With 1 base clipped from V and 6 bases from J, the junction kept 6 bases outside the gene matches. CDR3 sequence: CAISEWADRGAEQYF. In nucleotides, the CDR3 is TGTGCCATCAGTGAGTGGGCGGACAGGGGGGCCGAGCAGTACTTC.

This clonotype was detected once. A much larger clone lies a single base off, so this may be a read error. The chain is built from TRBV7-9 and TRBJ2-2; the D gene is possibly TRBD1 (6 bases). The CDR3 runs 14 residues. The V end lost 4 bases, the J end lost 4 bases, and 10 bases lay between the germline ends. From germline, CDR1 is SEHNR and CDR2 FQNEAQ (reference sequence). CDR3 protein: CASSSRQVTGELFF. DNA of the CDR3: TGTGCCAGCAGCTCACGACAGGTCACCGGGGAGCTGTTTTTT.

This chain connects TRBV10-2 to TRBJ1-4, with 7 positions matching TRBD1. V lost 2 bases to trimming and J lost 7 bases; unmatched junction nucleotides: 4. The CDR3 sequence is 14 residues long. Germline-derived CDR1 and CDR2 are WSHSY and SAAADI. As DNA, the CDR3 is TGCGCCAGCAGTGAGGAGTACAGGGGTGAAAAACTGTTTTTT. Amino acid sequence: CASSEEYRGEKLFF.

This clonotype has more than one count but fewer than ten. This chain links TRBV7-2 with TRBJ1-2; no reliable D call. There are 13 residues in the CDR3. V was shortened by 2 bases and J by 8 bases, with 12 bases between the two germline ends. The germline CDR1 and CDR2 sequences are SGHTA and FQGNSA. This chain's CDR3 is CASSLTDPGGYTF. CDR3 DNA sequence: TGTGCCAGCAGCTTAACAGACCCGGGAGGCTACACCTTC.

The V call is TRBV3-1, the J call TRBJ2-1; no definite D call. The V gene's germline CDR1 is LGHDT and CDR2 YNNKEL (reference sequence). Trimming shortened V by 1 base and J by 4 bases, and 11 bases separated the two germline ends. CDR3 size: 15 residues. The CDR3 sequence is CASSQVRDKYNEQFF. As DNA, the CDR3 is TGTGCCAGCAGCCAAGTACGCGACAAATACAATGAGCAGTTCTTC.

This clonotype was picked up many times. The rearrangement joins TRBV7-9 to TRBJ1-2; the D is unclear. Germline V lookup: CDR1 SEHNR, CDR2 FQNEAQ (reference sequence). This CDR3 region has 13 residues. Trimming shortened V by 5 bases and J by 0 bases, and 7 bases separated the two germline ends. CDR3 sequence reads: CASSPRPNYGYTF. The CDR3 nucleotides are TGTGCCAGCAGCCCTAGACCTAACTATGGCTACACCTTC.

This clonotype was counted ten times or more. This sequence joins TRBV20-1 and TRBJ2-7; 7 bases are shared with TRBD2. Trimming at V came to 6 bases and at J to 3 bases, leaving 11 bases not matched to a gene. Per the germline V gene, CDR1 is DFQATT and CDR2 is SNEGSKA (reference sequence). The length of the CDR3 is 14 residues. As DNA, the CDR3 is TGCAGTGCCACCGACGCTAGCGGAATCTACGAGCAGTACTTC. It is translated as CSATDASGIYEQYF.

The chain carries TRBV10-3 and TRBJ2-1; TRBD2 agrees at 11 bases. V lost 5 bases to trimming and J lost 1 base; unmatched junction nucleotides: 4. The CDR3 spans 16 residues. Germline loops: CDR1 ENHRY, CDR2 SYGVKD. The CDR3 loop reads CAISKASGGSYNEQFF. The CDR3, as DNA: TGTGCCATCAGTAAGGCTAGCGGGGGGTCCTACAATGAGCAGTTCTTC.

This clonotype was counted ten times or more. Here the CDR3 reads CASSLGLRQSNQPQHF. Here the CDR3 DNA reads TGTGCCAGCAGCTTGGGATTGCGACAAAGCAATCAGCCCCAGCATTTT. V usage is TRBV5-6 and J usage is TRBJ1-5; no clear D. V shed 0 bases and J shed 1 base, with 11 bases lying between them. The CDR3 contains 16 residues. CDR1 SGHDT and CDR2 YYEEEE come from the germline V gene.

The sample holds a few counts of this clonotype. The chain joins TRBV29-1 to TRBJ2-1; TRBD1 agrees at 8 bases. CDR3 size: 14 residues. The V gene end was trimmed by 6 bases and the J gene end by 5 bases; junction bases not matched to a gene: 9. The germline V gene has CDR1 SQVTM and CDR2 ANQGSEA. The CDR3, as DNA: TGCAGCGTACGACAGGGGAAGGGGAACAATGAGCAGTTCTTC. Translation gives CSVRQGKGNNEQFF.

In this sample, this clonotype turned up a few times. The rearrangement joins TRBV30 to TRBJ1-5, with 11 bases that match TRBD1. Trimming at V came to 3 bases and at J to 5 bases, leaving 3 bases not matched to a gene. The germline V gene encodes CDR1 GTSNPN and CDR2 SVGIG (reference sequence). The CDR3 is 14 amino acids. Written as DNA, the CDR3 is TGTGCCTGGAGCCTGGGACAGGGGGATCAGCCCCAGCATTTT. Amino acid sequence: CAWSLGQGDQPQHF.